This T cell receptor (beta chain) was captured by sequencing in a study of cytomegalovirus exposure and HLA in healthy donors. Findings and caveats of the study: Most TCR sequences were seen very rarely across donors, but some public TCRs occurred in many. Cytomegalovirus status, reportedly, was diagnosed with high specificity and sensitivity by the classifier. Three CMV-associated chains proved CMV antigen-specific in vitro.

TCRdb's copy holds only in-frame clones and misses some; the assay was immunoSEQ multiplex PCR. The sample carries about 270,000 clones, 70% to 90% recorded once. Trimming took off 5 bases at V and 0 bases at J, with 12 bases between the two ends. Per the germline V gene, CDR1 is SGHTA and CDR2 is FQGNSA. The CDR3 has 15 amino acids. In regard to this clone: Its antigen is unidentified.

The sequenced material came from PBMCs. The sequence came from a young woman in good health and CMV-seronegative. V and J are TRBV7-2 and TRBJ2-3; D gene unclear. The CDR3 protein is CASSPRRISTDTQYF. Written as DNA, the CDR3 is TGTGCCAGCAGCCCTAGACGGATCAGCACAGATACGCAGTATTTT.